The rows below give T cell receptor beta chains drawn from one sample of a study of cytomegalovirus exposure and HLA in healthy donors. Produced via immunoSEQ multiplex PCR; TCRdb's table is partial and in-frame only. The data show around 200,000 clones, 80% to 90% seen once. The sample was PBMCs. Receptors originate from a woman aged 18-35 years in good health and CMV-seronegative. CDR3s include the opening cysteine and the closing phenylalanine or tryptophan. Each record gives: J gene, clone size, V gene, D gene, CDR3 protein, CDR3 DNA. D genes are given only for firm matches. The size of a clone is reported for some rows only, either as once, few or many, or as a class for expanded clones.

>TRBJ1-4|.|TRBV5-1|TRBD1
CASNNKGANEKLFF
TGCGCCAGCAACAATAAGGGGGCCAATGAAAAACTGTTTTTT
>TRBJ1-5|few|TRBV6-5|.
CASSISGERQPQHF
TGTGCCAGCAGTATATCAGGGGAACGGCAGCCCCAGCATTTT
>TRBJ2-3|.|TRBV5-1|TRBD1
CASSPGQVRTDTQYF
TGCGCCAGCAGCCCGGGACAGGTACGGACAGATACGCAGTATTTT
>TRBJ1-1|.|TRBV14|.
CASSPDLRGTEAFF
TGTGCCAGCAGCCCGGACTTAAGAGGCACTGAAGCTTTCTTT
>TRBJ2-7|.|TRBV27|.
CASSPLQPLRGTYEQYF
TGTGCCAGCAGCCCCCTTCAACCTCTTAGGGGAACCTACGAGCAGTACTTC
>TRBJ1-5|few|TRBV7-8|.
CASSLRGPNLSNQPQHF
TGTGCCAGCAGCTTACGCGGGCCGAACCTAAGCAATCAGCCCCAGCATTTT
>TRBJ2-2|.|TRBV11-2|TRBD2
CASSLGQGGDLTGELFF
TGTGCCAGCAGCTTGGGTCAGGGAGGGGACCTCACCGGGGAGCTGTTTTTT
>TRBJ2-3|.|TRBV5-1|TRBD2
CASSVLAAGTDTQYF
TGCGCCAGCAGCGTACTAGCGGCGGGCACAGATACGCAGTATTTT
>TRBJ1-5|.|TRBV4-1|TRBD1
CASSQAGGNSNQPQHF
TGCGCCAGCAGCCAAGCAGGGGGGAATAGCAATCAGCCCCAGCATTTT
>TRBJ1-1|few|TRBV2|.
CASRKGRGAAEAFF
TGTGCCAGCAGGAAAGGGCGGGGGGCGGCTGAAGCTTTCTTT
>TRBJ1-1|.|TRBV19|TRBD1
CASSKTGDGNTEAFF
TGTGCCAGTAGTAAGACAGGGGATGGGAACACTGAAGCTTTCTTT
>TRBJ1-6|.|TRBV27|.
CASSLGPYRGSPLHF
TGTGCCAGCAGTTTAGGCCCCTACCGGGGATCACCCCTCCACTTT
>TRBJ2-2|once|TRBV9|TRBD2
CASSPHRSGGVTGELFF
TGTGCCAGCAGCCCCCACCGTAGCGGGGGGGTTACCGGGGAGCTGTTTTTT
>TRBJ2-2|.|TRBV7-2|TRBD2
CASSRWGLAGEGGGELFF
TGTGCCAGCAGCCGGTGGGGACTAGCGGGAGAAGGTGGCGGGGAGCTGTTTTTT
>TRBJ1-3|.|TRBV6-5|TRBD1
CASTFDRGSGNTIYF
TGTGCCAGCACCTTCGACAGGGGCTCTGGAAACACCATATATTTT
>TRBJ2-1|.|TRBV5-1|TRBD2
CASSKISGGLGNEQFF
TGCGCCAGCAGCAAGATTTCGGGAGGCTTGGGAAATGAGCAGTTCTTC
>TRBJ2-5|.|TRBV2|TRBD2
CASSGLAGPVETQYF
TGTGCCAGCAGTGGACTAGCAGGTCCCGTGGAGACCCAGTACTTC
>TRBJ1-1|.|TRBV10-2|TRBD1
CASSRQGSEAFF
TGCGCCAGCAGTAGACAGGGCTCTGAAGCTTTCTTT
>TRBJ2-3|.|TRBV7-3|TRBD2
CASSLVAGVRTDTQYF
TGTGCCAGCAGCTTGGTCGCGGGAGTAAGAACAGATACGCAGTATTTT
>TRBJ2-3|.|TRBV29-1|TRBD2
CSVGPPSGKGDTQYF
TGCAGCGTTGGGCCCCCTAGCGGGAAGGGAGATACGCAGTATTTT
>TRBJ2-7|.|TRBV4-2|TRBD2
CASSPSLAGYEQYF
TGTGCCAGCAGCCCTTCGCTAGCGGGATACGAGCAGTACTTC
>TRBJ1-2|once|TRBV5-1|.
CASSLEAGAQGYTF
TGCGCCAGCAGCTTGGAGGCTGGGGCGCAAGGCTACACCTTC
>TRBJ2-2|.|TRBV5-1|.
CASSLPGQRGAGELFF
TGCGCCAGCAGCTTGCCCGGACAGCGAGGGGCCGGGGAGCTGTTTTTT
>TRBJ2-7|.|TRBV18|TRBD1
CASSPQRGRPPYEQYF
TGTGCCAGCTCACCACAGAGGGGGCGTCCACCCTACGAGCAGTACTTC
>TRBJ2-2|.|TRBV5-4|TRBD2
CASSLNRGLGLPGELFF
TGTGCCAGCAGCTTAAATCGAGGACTAGGGTTGCCCGGGGAGCTGTTTTTT
>TRBJ1-4|few|TRBV2|.
CASSEQGEKLFF
TGTGCCAGCAGTGAACAGGGGGAAAAACTGTTTTTT
>TRBJ2-2|.|TRBV4-3|.
CASSQGRTVSTGELFF
TGCGCCAGCAGCCAAGGCAGGACAGTCTCCACCGGGGAGCTGTTTTTT
>TRBJ1-3|.|TRBV9|.
CASSAKTRELGNTIYF
TGTGCCAGCAGCGCAAAGACACGCGAGCTCGGAAACACCATATATTTT
>TRBJ2-1|.|TRBV7-9|.
CASSFQGQSSYNEQFF
TGTGCCAGCAGCTTTCAAGGACAGAGCTCCTACAATGAGCAGTTCTTC
>TRBJ1-1|.|TRBV7-9|.
CASSPEDTEAFF
TGTGCCAGCAGCCCAGAGGACACTGAAGCTTTCTTT
>TRBJ1-2|.|TRBV13|TRBD1
CASSLRDRAPHYGYTF
TGTGCCAGCAGCTTAAGGGACAGGGCGCCTCACTATGGCTACACCTTC
>TRBJ1-2|.|TRBV7-9|TRBD1
CASSPRSGQNYGYTF
TGTGCCAGCAGCCCACGTTCGGGACAGAACTATGGCTACACCTTC
>TRBJ2-2|.|TRBV11-2|.
CASSLVGGSNTGELFF
TGTGCCAGCAGCTTAGTGGGGGGATCGAACACCGGGGAGCTGTTTTTT
>TRBJ1-4|.|TRBV5-1|.
CASSLGGTNEKLFF
TGCGCCAGCAGCTTAGGGGGAACTAATGAAAAACTGTTTTTT
>TRBJ1-6|.|TRBV5-6|.
CASSVILAGSPLHF
TGTGCCAGCAGCGTGATTCTGGCGGGGTCACCCCTCCACTTT
>TRBJ1-4|.|TRBV5-1|.
CASSIGGGSKEKLFF
TGCGCCAGCAGCATAGGTGGGGGCTCAAAGGAAAAACTGTTTTTT
>TRBJ1-2|.|TRBV6-5|.
CASSLDRIASYGYTF
TGTGCCAGCAGTTTAGACAGGATTGCTAGTTATGGCTACACCTTC
>TRBJ1-5|.|TRBV9|TRBD1
CASSGGQGHQPQHF
TGTGCCAGCAGCGGGGGACAGGGGCATCAGCCCCAGCATTTT
>TRBJ2-5|.|TRBV11-3|TRBD2
CASSSPGGLQETQYF
TGTGCCAGCAGCTCGCCGGGGGGGCTACAAGAGACCCAGTACTTC
>TRBJ1-2|.|TRBV4-2|.
CASSQDWPMNYGYTF
TGTGCCAGCAGCCAAGATTGGCCGATGAACTATGGCTACACCTTC
>TRBJ2-1|.|TRBV7-2|.
CASSPRRGGQNEQFF
TGTGCCAGCAGCCCCCGAAGGGGGGGCCAAAATGAGCAGTTCTTC
>TRBJ1-2|.|TRBV4-1|TRBD1
CASSQPGTGDGYTF
TGCGCCAGCAGCCAACCCGGGACAGGGGATGGCTACACCTTC
>TRBJ1-5|.|TRBV9|.
CASSGGGPKQPQHF
TGTGCCAGCAGCGGCGGGGGACCGAAGCAGCCCCAGCATTTT
>TRBJ1-1|.|TRBV10-3|TRBD1
CAISNTGGGTEAFF
TGTGCCATCAGCAATACAGGGGGAGGGACTGAAGCTTTCTTT
>TRBJ1-2|once|TRBV6-1|TRBD1
CASTISQGVYTF
TGTGCCAGCACCATTTCACAGGGGGTCTACACCTTC
>TRBJ2-7|.|TRBV7-3|TRBD2
CASSLSSGRAMYEQYF
TGTGCCAGCAGCTTAAGTAGCGGGAGGGCCATGTACGAGCAGTACTTC
>TRBJ2-1|.|TRBV5-1|TRBD2
CASSHPLAGGPTYNEQFF
TGCGCCAGCAGCCACCCACTAGCGGGGGGCCCCACCTACAATGAGCAGTTCTTC
>TRBJ1-1|.|TRBV6-5|.
CASSYSYGTDTEAFF
TGTGCCAGCAGTTACTCGTATGGTACGGACACTGAAGCTTTCTTT
>TRBJ1-2|.|TRBV19|TRBD1
CASTSQRLGGTVYGYTF
TGTGCCAGTACTTCTCAAAGGTTAGGAGGGACAGTCTATGGCTACACCTTC
>TRBJ2-3|.|TRBV5-1|TRBD1
CASSPKIDREVTQYF
TGCGCCAGCAGCCCGAAAATCGACAGGGAAGTTACGCAGTATTTT
>TRBJ2-7|.|TRBV6-1|.
CASSEYRGSYEQYF
TGTGCCAGCAGTGAATATAGGGGCTCCTACGAGCAGTACTTC
>TRBJ1-1|.|TRBV5-6|TRBD1
CASSLDSGGMNTEAFF
TGTGCCAGCAGCTTGGATTCAGGGGGGATGAACACTGAAGCTTTCTTT
>TRBJ2-4|.|TRBV7-2|.
CASSLAGVIQYF
TGTGCCAGCAGCTTAGCGGGAGTCATTCAGTACTTC
>TRBJ2-1|.|TRBV18|.
CASSPVEGEQFF
TGTGCCAGCTCACCAGTGGAGGGTGAGCAGTTCTTC
>TRBJ2-3|.|TRBV19|TRBD1
CASSTGTVRSDTQYF
TGTGCCAGTAGTACAGGGACAGTTCGGTCAGATACGCAGTATTTT
>TRBJ1-1|.|TRBV10-3|.
CAISESGGWAFF
TGTGCCATCAGTGAGTCGGGGGGGTGGGCTTTCTTT